This TCR beta chain appears in the sequencing data of a study of blood T cell repertoires in COVID-19. Background on the study: Sample material is recorded as cDNA or gDNA derived from T cells, B-cell-depleted T cells, or PBMCs.

Each participant's cohort was designated according to participant-reported clinical history. As processed by the authors: Amplifying reference gene primers gave estimates of nucleated cell counts. Method: immunoSEQ multiplex PCR; TCRdb's copy keeps in-frame clones and lacks some. V and J calls and clone size follow that table, whereas D and trimming were derived from the DNA. Among 360,000 or so clones listed, roughly nine tenths were seen once. Germline V lookup: CDR1 MDHEN, CDR2 SYDVKM. V was pared by 2 bases and J by 7 bases, with 21 bases between. This CDR3 comprises 18 residues. The specimen sequenced was PBMCs or T cells enriched from blood (not recorded which). The chain recombines TRBV28 with TRBJ1-6, with D maybe TRBD1 (6 bases). The clonotype comes from a woman in her twenties or thirties who had recovered from COVID-19. In nucleotides, the CDR3 is TGTGCCAGCAGTTTACCTCCGGGACATTTGCCCGAAAATTCACCCCTCCACTTT. Translation gives CASSLPPGHLPENSPLHF.